The clone carrying this T cell receptor beta chain has ten or more counts. This sample was included in a study of blood T cells in healthy people across ages. The V gene's germline CDR1 is DFQATT and CDR2 SNEGSKA (reference sequence). Trimming cost V 0 bases and J 2 bases, with 11 bases left between them. This CDR3 contains 14 residues. Sample-barcoded 5' priming and a J-beta primer mix drove a second PCR of roughly 6 to 12 cycles. TCRdb re-called the 5' RACE reads through MiXCR, storing one row per CDR3 protein. The data contain over 600,000 distinct CDR3 sequences, over 40% of them singletons. The chain has TRBV20-1 and TRBJ2-7, with D possibly TRBD2 on 5 matching bases. The sample consisted of blood. The source is a man older than 75 in good health. CDR3 loop: CSARDPDGTYEQYF. The DNA for the CDR3 is TGCAGTGCTAGAGATCCGGACGGGACCTACGAGCAGTACTTC.